This TCR beta chain comes out of a study of spatial heterogeneity in lung cancer. Time point described: sample taken at primary tumor resection. The table lists this clonotype with many counts. The germline gives CDR1 MNHEY, CDR2 SMNVEV (reference sequence). This CDR3 comprises 16 residues. Trimming removed 0 bases from V and 1 base from J; junction bases left unmatched: 1. TCRdb passed the 5' RACE reads through MiXCR, listing each CDR3 protein once. The table lists roughly 1,800 distinct CDR3 sequences, approximately 12% of them singletons. Sequenced material: normal lung tissue next to the tumor, taken at surgery. J is TRBJ2-7 and V is TRBV27; 12 nucleotides align to TRBD2. This TCR was sampled from a female donor with early-stage non-small cell lung cancer. The CDR3 sequence: CASSLSTSGRSYEQYF. For the CDR3, the DNA is TGTGCCAGCAGTTTATCAACTAGCGGGAGGTCCTACGAGCAGTACTTC.